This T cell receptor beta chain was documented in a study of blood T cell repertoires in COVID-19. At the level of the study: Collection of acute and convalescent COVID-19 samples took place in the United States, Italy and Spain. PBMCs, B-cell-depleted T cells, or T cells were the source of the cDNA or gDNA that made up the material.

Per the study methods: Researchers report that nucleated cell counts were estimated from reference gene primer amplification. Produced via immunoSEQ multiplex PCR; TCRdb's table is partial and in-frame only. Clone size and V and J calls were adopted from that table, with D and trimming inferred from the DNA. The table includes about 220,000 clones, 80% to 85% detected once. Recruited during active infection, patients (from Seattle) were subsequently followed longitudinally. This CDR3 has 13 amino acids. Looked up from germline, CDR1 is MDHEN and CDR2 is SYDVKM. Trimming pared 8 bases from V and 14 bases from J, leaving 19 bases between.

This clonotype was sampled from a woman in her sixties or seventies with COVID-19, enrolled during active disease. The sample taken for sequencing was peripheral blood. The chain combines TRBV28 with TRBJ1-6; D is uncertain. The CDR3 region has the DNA TGTGCCAGCTTAAACCGGGAAGATCGAGCCCTCCACTTT. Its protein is CASLNREDRALHF.